The clone carrying this TCR beta chain was detected once. What it recognizes is unknown. Through a sample-barcoded 5' primer and a J-beta primer mix, a second PCR was run for about 7 to 12 cycles. Tags on each cDNA molecule came from a template-switch adaptor with 12 random nucleotides. TCRdb passed the 5' RACE reads through MiXCR, listing each CDR3 protein once. Of about 1 million distinct CDR3 sequences in the sample, roughly 45% were seen once. This sample was taken from a study of blood T cells in healthy people across ages. There are 14 residues in the CDR3. Per germline, CDR1 SGHVS and CDR2 FNYEAQ. The V end was cut by 0 bases, the J end by 6 bases, with 8 bases between. Study-wide results and limits: Comparison with aged donors showed that long-lived donors had more naive CD4+ cells and higher diversity.

The chain recombines TRBV7-6 with TRBJ2-2, with D unresolved. The clonotype was recovered from a woman in her sixties or seventies in good health. The sample comprised blood. The DNA for the CDR3 is TGTGCCAGCAGCTTAGCAGGGATCGCCGGGGAGCTGTTTTTT. It codes for CASSLAGIAGELFF.